This T cell receptor beta chain was obtained from a study of type 1 and type 2 diabetes patients. Amplification started from genomic DNA. A primer set of 30 forward and 13 reverse primers amplified the CDR3. TCRdb independently ran MiXCR on the multiplex PCR reads; one entry per CDR3 protein. The data hold 280,000 or so distinct CDR3 sequences, with roughly 44% observed a single time. This clonotype was detected a few times. Material: peripheral blood mononuclear cells (PBMCs). This receptor was taken from a man younger than 35 with type 2 diabetes.

CDR3 DNA sequence: TGTGCCTGGAGTGTGACAGGGGACTACACCTTC. Encoded protein: CAWSVTGDYTF. The V gene is TRBV30, the J gene TRBJ1-2; the match to TRBD1 covers 8 bases. CDR3 length equals 11 residues. Germline V gives CDR1 GTSNPN, CDR2 SVGIG (reference sequence). With 0 bases clipped from V and 10 bases from J, the junction kept 1 base outside the gene matches.